This T cell receptor beta chain comes out of a study of metastatic and nonmetastatic thyroid tumors. Overall study context: Comparative analysis of repertoires was undertaken across blood and tumor or nodule tissue obtained from malignant and benign thyroid patients.

Prior to thyroid surgery, none of the patients had received any treatment. In its sample, this clone was seen a few times. A junction end diverges from the germline sequence, so it may reflect a read error. Other nucleotide sequences from this sample produce the same CDR3. TCRdb re-processed the PCR reads through MiXCR. The table lists roughly 40,000 clones, 9.5% to 13% of them singletons, with about 9% in the top ten. The receptor was isolated from a male donor with papillary thyroid cancer or a benign thyroid nodule (not recorded which). Some clones in this sample may be carry-over from other donors' samples. Sequenced sample: blood.

The CDR3 bases are TGTGCCAGTACCGCAGGTATTGTGGAAAAACTTTTTTTT. Residues: CASTAGIVEKLFF. V and J are TRBV28 and TRBJ1-4; unclear D gene. CDR1 and CDR2 (germline): MDHEN, SYDVKM. The CDR3 totals 13 residues.